These 14 T cell receptor beta chains were all obtained from the same sample, sequenced in a study of response to subunit inactivated influenza vaccine. TCRdb fed the RT-PCR reads into MiXCR, producing one record per CDR3 protein. The sample yields fewer than 800,000 distinct CDR3 sequences, approximately 14% seen once. Sequencing used PBMCs from blood, obtained about 12 days after vaccination. These receptors came from a man aged 50 or older who received an inactivated influenza vaccine.

This clonotype was seen a handful of times. The V and J genes are TRBV20-1 and TRBJ1-2, with D maybe TRBD1 (5 bases). The CDR3 totals 13 residues. Trimming left V 0 bases short and J 3 bases short, with 8 bases between. Germline assignment: CDR1 DFQATT and CDR2 SNEGSKA (reference sequence). The CDR3 coding sequence is TGCAGTGCTAGAGATGGGGGAGACTATGGCTACACCTTC. This gives the protein CSARDGGDYGYTF.

This sequence joins TRBV12-3 or TRBV12-4 and TRBJ2-7, with 11 bases fitting TRBD2. J gave up 6 bases and V 6 bases, and 7 bases lay outside the gene matches. The CDR3 has 14 amino acids. For the CDR3, the DNA is TGTGCCAGCAGGGCGGGACTAGCGGTTTCCGAGCAGTACTTC. It is translated as CASRAGLAVSEQYF.

This sequence joins TRBV12-3 or TRBV12-4 and TRBJ1-4; D remains unclear. This CDR3 region has 14 residues. The V end lost 3 bases, the J end lost 3 bases, and 8 bases lay between the germline ends. In DNA, the CDR3 is TGTGCCAGCAGTTTGGGGTTAGCTAATGAAAAACTGTTTTTT. Protein: CASSLGLANEKLFF.

V gene TRBV7-9 combines with J gene TRBJ2-1; TRBD2 matches at 14 bases. V shed 5 bases, J shed 8 bases, and the junction held 8 bases outside the gene matches. The CDR3 totals 16 residues. Germline V gives CDR1 SEHNR, CDR2 FQNEAQ (reference sequence). CDR3 sequence (DNA): TGTGCCAGCAGCAGGGGACTAGCGGGAGTTTTCTATGAGCAGTTCTTC. Its translation: CASSRGLAGVFYEQFF.

This clonotype was seen a handful of times. This rearrangement joins TRBV12-3 or TRBV12-4 to TRBJ2-2; unclear D gene. V gave up 8 bases and J gave up 5 bases, with 6 bases separating them. The CDR3 loop spans 11 amino acids. The DNA of the CDR3 is TGTGCCAGCGTTTCTACCGGGGAGCTGTTTTTT. Amino acids: CASVSTGELFF.

There are a few counts of this clonotype. The chain links TRBV12-3 or TRBV12-4 to TRBJ1-1; D gene uncertain. V lost 5 bases and J lost 0, with 7 bases in between. This CDR3 is 13 amino acids long. Here the CDR3 reads CASSHSVNTEAFF. In nucleotides, the CDR3 is TGTGCCAGCAGTCATAGTGTGAACACTGAAGCTTTCTTT.

This clonotype was counted between two and nine times. The chain uses TRBV20-1 and TRBJ2-3; 9 bases are a match to TRBD2. Per germline, CDR1 DFQATT and CDR2 SNEGSKA (reference sequence). The CDR3 sequence is 14 residues long. With V trimmed by 6 bases and J by 5 bases, 9 bases remained unmatched. CDR3 in amino acids: CSAGLAGLVDTQYF. The DNA for the CDR3 is TGCAGTGCGGGGCTAGCGGGATTAGTAGATACGCAGTATTTT.

In its sample, this clonotype was seen a few times. This chain joins TRBV4-1 and TRBJ1-2; possibly TRBD1 for D (6 bases). With 0 bases removed from V and 4 bases from J, the gap between germline ends came to 12 bases. In germline, CDR1 is MGHRA, CDR2 YSYEKL. This CDR3 spans 15 amino acids. The CDR3 is CASSQDQGRLYGYTF. CDR3 coding DNA: TGCGCCAGCAGCCAAGATCAGGGGCGCCTCTATGGCTACACCTTC.

The CDR3 is CSARDRNNYGYTF. The CDR3 DNA reads TGCAGTGCTAGAGACAGGAATAACTATGGCTACACCTTC. The chain combines TRBV20-1 with TRBJ1-2; D not resolved. The germline V and J ends were trimmed by 0 bases and 1 base, with 6 bases remaining between them. Germline assignment: CDR1 DFQATT and CDR2 SNEGSKA (reference sequence). CDR3 length: 13 amino acids.

This clonotype appeared a few times. The chain is built from TRBV28 and TRBJ2-3; 15 bases map to TRBD2. Germline V gene sequence: CDR1 MDHEN, CDR2 SYDVKM. The CDR3 is 17 amino acids. V lost 6 bases, J lost 1 base, and 5 bases stayed unmatched. The CDR3 DNA reads TGTGCCAGCAGGTTGCGGACTAGCGGGAGGGGCACAGATACGCAGTATTTT. It specifies CASRLRTSGRGTDTQYF.

The chain has TRBV5-1 and TRBJ2-7; D remains unclear. The V and J ends lost 3 bases and 2 bases respectively, with 9 bases between them. The CDR3 spans 13 residues. Germline CDR1 SGHRS, CDR2 YFSETQ. CDR3 residues: CASSSFGAYEQYF. CDR3 coding DNA: TGCGCCAGCAGCTCCTTCGGCGCCTACGAGCAGTACTTC.

The chain employs TRBV6-1 and TRBJ2-3; possibly TRBD1 or TRBD2 for D (5 bases each). Between the trimmed V and J ends, which lost 6 bases and 0 bases, there was a span of 13 bases. Germline loops: CDR1 MNHNS, CDR2 SASEGT. The CDR3 length is 15 residues. The CDR3 sequence: CASRSPGTSTDTQYF. CDR3 in DNA: TGTGCCAGCAGATCTCCAGGGACGAGCACAGATACGCAGTATTTT.

This clonotype has only a few counts. The chain employs TRBV4-1 and TRBJ1-2; 7 bases agree with TRBD1. This CDR3 has 15 amino acids. Per the germline V gene, CDR1 is MGHRA and CDR2 is YSYEKL. V lost 5 bases to trimming and J lost 0 bases; unmatched junction nucleotides: 6. CDR3 loop: CASSFRDSANYGYTF. The CDR3 DNA follows: TGCGCCAGCAGCTTCCGGGACAGCGCTAACTATGGCTACACCTTC.

V is TRBV4-2 and J is TRBJ1-1; 8 bases line up with TRBD1. CDR3 size: 15 residues. Per germline, CDR1 LGHNA and CDR2 YNFKEQ. V shed 4 bases and J 4 bases; nucleotides not matched to a gene: 8. CDR3 DNA sequence: TGTGCCAGCAGCCTAAACGCGGACAGGGTCACTGAAGCTTTCTTT. Encoded protein: CASSLNADRVTEAFF.